The present entry profiles one T cell receptor (beta chain) with its context. Germline V gene data show CDR1 as SGHNT and CDR2 as YENEEA. This CDR3 spans 16 amino acids. J was trimmed by 4 bases and V by 2 bases; bases with no gene match: 7. This entry is derived from a study of blood T cell repertoires in COVID-19. The assay was immunoSEQ multiplex PCR, and TCRdb's table has in-frame clones only and misses some. The data hold under 200,000 clones, with around 80% observed a single time. The sequence was obtained from a woman of 80 years or more with active or convalescent COVID-19. V gene TRBV11-3 combines with J gene TRBJ2-3; 9 bases match TRBD2. Material: peripheral blood. The CDR3, as DNA: TGTGCCAGCAGCTTATGGCGGGGGGGCCTAGCAGATACGCAGTATTTT. Translating gives CASSLWRGGLADTQYF.